This TCR beta chain was profiled in a study of blood T cell repertoires in COVID-19. The CDR3 runs 12 residues. V gave up 8 bases and J gave up 4 bases, with 14 bases separating them. Germline assignment: CDR1 SQVTM and CDR2 ANQGSEA. The repertoire was sequenced with immunoSEQ multiplex PCR; TCRdb's copy has only in-frame clones and lacks some. Here the sample spans approximately 77,000 clones, more than 80% being singletons. The TCR comes from a man in his thirties or forties with acute or convalescent COVID-19. Sequenced: peripheral blood. This chain connects TRBV29-1 to TRBJ1-2, with a possible D match to TRBD1 (6 bases). CDR3 bases: TGCAGCACCCTCAGGGGTACCTATGGCTACACCTTC. Its translation: CSTLRGTYGYTF.